These 29 T cell receptor beta chains were all obtained from the same sample, sequenced in a study of cytomegalovirus exposure and HLA in healthy donors. It was with 60 Vbeta and 13 Jbeta primers that the PCR ran. Sequencing was performed with immunoSEQ multiplex PCR; in TCRdb, only in-frame clones are kept and a portion is missing. The sample includes approximately 200,000 clones, around 83% of them seen just once. Material for sequencing was PBMCs. The source is a woman aged 50 to 60 in good health and CMV-seropositive.

This sequence joins TRBV5-1 and TRBJ1-1; possible D gene TRBD1, 5 bases. V was cut by 4 bases and J by 1 base, with 14 bases left in between. The CDR3 consists of 15 residues. Germline CDR1 SGHRS, CDR2 YFSETQ. The CDR3 loop reads CASSRAPTGNTEAFF. The CDR3 nucleotides read TGCGCCAGCAGCAGGGCCCCTACAGGGAACACTGAAGCTTTCTTT.

This chain links TRBV7-9 with TRBJ2-7; the D is unclear. Trimming shortened V by 3 bases and J by 2 bases, and 14 bases separated the two germline ends. This CDR3 is 15 amino acids long. Germline values: CDR1 SEHNR, CDR2 FQNEAQ (reference sequence). CDR3 in DNA: TGTGCCAGCAGCTTGGGCTCGGAACAAGCCTACGAGCAGTACTTC. Translating it yields CASSLGSEQAYEQYF.

The rearrangement uses TRBV15 and TRBJ1-2; D not certain. Per germline, CDR1 LNHNV and CDR2 YYDKDF (reference sequence). This CDR3 is 15 amino acids long. The germline V and J ends were trimmed by 1 base and 2 bases, with 11 bases remaining between them. The CDR3 coding sequence is TGTGCCACCAGCAGAGGGGCGGGTGGGAACTATGGCTACACCTTC. This sequence encodes CATSRGAGGNYGYTF.

The chain has TRBV11-3 and TRBJ2-3; 12 bases align to TRBD1. Germline values: CDR1 SGHNT, CDR2 YENEEA. V shed 5 bases, J shed 2 bases, and the junction held 5 bases outside the gene matches. The CDR3 covers 16 residues. CDR3 sequence (DNA): TGTGCCAGCAGCCCCGGGACAGGGGGCTTCACAGATACGCAGTATTTT. Amino acid sequence: CASSPGTGGFTDTQYF.

This chain uses TRBV5-4 with TRBJ1-6; 7 positions agree with TRBD1. Trimming took 3 bases from V and 9 from J; bases not matched to a gene: 12. Per germline, CDR1 SGHNT and CDR2 YYREEE (reference sequence). This CDR3 contains 16 residues. CDR3 in DNA: TGTGCCAGCAGCTCCACAAGGACAGGCCAAGGTTCACCCCTCCACTTT. It is translated as CASSSTRTGQGSPLHF.

The CDR3 reads CASSLDGVAYEQYF. In nucleotides, the CDR3 is TGTGCCAGCAGCTTGGACGGGGTTGCCTACGAGCAGTACTTC. The chain recombines TRBV5-6 with TRBJ2-5, with D possibly TRBD2 on 5 matching bases. The J call may be wrong; the DNA end is better matched by TRBJ2-7. The germline V gene has CDR1 SGHDT and CDR2 YYEEEE. CDR3 size: 14 residues.

This chain connects TRBV19 to TRBJ2-2; the D is unclear. Trimming left V 3 bases short and J 0 bases short, with 5 bases between. The CDR3 is 14 residues long. CDR1 is LNHDA and CDR2 is SQIVND in the germline V gene (reference sequence). CDR3 DNA sequence: TGTGCCAGTAGTATCACATCGAACACCGGGGAGCTGTTTTTT. It is translated as CASSITSNTGELFF.

This chain links TRBV7-6 with TRBJ2-5; D unresolved. Trimming took 0 bases from V and 5 from J, leaving 4 bases between them. From germline, CDR1 is SGHVS and CDR2 FNYEAQ. This CDR3 spans 12 amino acids. The CDR3 loop reads CASSLALETQYF. The CDR3 nucleotides are TGTGCCAGCAGCTTAGCCCTGGAGACCCAGTACTTC.

The gene calls are TRBV30 and TRBJ2-1; 9 positions agree with TRBD1. This CDR3 region has 15 residues. Germline assignment: CDR1 GTSNPN and CDR2 SVGIG (reference sequence). Trimming removed 0 bases from V and 1 base from J; junction bases left unmatched: 1. CDR3 coding DNA: TGTGCCTGGAGTGTGGGGACAGGGTCCTACAATGAGCAGTTCTTC. Its translation is CAWSVGTGSYNEQFF. Full variable domain (rest looked up from reference TRBV30 and TRBJ2-1): SQTIHQWPATLVQPVGSPLSLECTVEGTSNPNLYWYRQAAGRGLQLLFYSVGIGQISSEVPQNLSASRPQDRQFILSSKKLLLSDSGFYLCAWSVGTGSYNEQFFGPGTRLTVL.

V usage is TRBV30 and J usage is TRBJ2-2; D is perhaps TRBD2 (6 bases). The CDR3 consists of 15 residues. Germline V gives CDR1 GTSNPN, CDR2 SVGIG (reference sequence). V was cut by 2 bases and J by 5 bases, with 15 bases left in between. DNA of the CDR3: TGTGCCTGGAGTAGGGGCGGGATTGGGACCGGGGAGCTGTTTTTT. Its protein product is CAWSRGGIGTGELFF.

The genes are TRBV7-6 and TRBJ2-3; TRBD2 agrees at 14 bases. Germline CDR1 SGHVS, CDR2 FNYEAQ. V shed 5 bases, J shed 7 bases, and the junction held 11 bases outside the gene matches. The CDR3 has 17 amino acids. The CDR3 sequence: CASSAGLAGGGAYTQYF. In DNA form, the CDR3 reads TGTGCCAGCAGCGCAGGACTAGCGGGGGGTGGGGCATATACGCAGTATTTT.

The rearrangement uses TRBV27 and TRBJ2-5; D unclear. The germline V gene encodes CDR1 MNHEY and CDR2 SMNVEV (reference sequence). Trimming shortened V by 6 bases and J by 5 bases, and 4 bases separated the two germline ends. This CDR3 has 10 amino acids. The CDR3 spells CASSRETQYF. In nucleotides, the CDR3 is TGTGCCAGCAGCCGGGAGACCCAGTACTTC.

The rearrangement joins TRBV29-1 to TRBJ1-1; D is ambiguous. Germline assignment: CDR1 SQVTM and CDR2 ANQGSEA. Between the trimmed V and J ends, which lost 4 bases and 2 bases, there was a span of 11 bases. The CDR3 extends over 13 amino acids. CDR3 amino acids: CSVVSAGNTEAFF. The DNA of the CDR3 is TGCAGCGTTGTTTCCGCAGGCAACACTGAAGCTTTCTTT.

The chain uses TRBV30 and TRBJ1-5, with a weak D call TRBD1 (5 bases). The CDR3 totals 14 residues. V lost 4 bases and J 6 bases, leaving 16 bases between the germline ends. Germline values: CDR1 GTSNPN, CDR2 SVGIG (reference sequence). CDR3 in DNA: TGTGCCTGGAATTTAGGAGGGGCGGGTCAGCCCCAGCATTTT. Translation gives CAWNLGGAGQPQHF.

V gene TRBV7-2 combines with J gene TRBJ1-1; 8 nucleotides line up with TRBD1. The V and J ends lost 5 bases and 8 bases, in that order; junction bases with no gene match: 7. Germline V gene sequence: CDR1 SGHTA, CDR2 FQGNSA. The CDR3 sequence is 13 residues long. The CDR3 DNA follows: TGTGCCAGCAGCGCCCAAGGGGACAGGGAAGCTTTCTTT. This gives the protein CASSAQGDREAFF.

The CDR3 is CAISEPEPSGDIQYF. CDR3 DNA sequence: TGTGCCATCAGTGAACCTGAACCTAGCGGCGACATTCAGTACTTC. This chain joins TRBV10-3 and TRBJ2-4, with 7 bases matching TRBD2. J was trimmed by 8 bases and V by 3 bases; bases with no gene match: 10. The CDR3 sequence is 15 residues long. Germline-derived CDR1 and CDR2 are ENHRY and SYGVKD.

The chain couples TRBV9 to TRBJ2-7, with 13 bases aligning to TRBD2. This CDR3 spans 16 amino acids. The junction had 13 bases not matched to a gene; V was cut back by 10 bases and J by 3 bases. Germline V CDR1 and CDR2: SGDLS, YYNGEE. The CDR3 DNA follows: TGTGCCCCCCGTCGGCCGGGACTAGCGGGGAACTACGAGCAGTACTTC. This sequence encodes CAPRRPGLAGNYEQYF.

The chain has TRBV6-1 and TRBJ2-2, with 7 bases fitting TRBD1. Trimming took 10 bases from V and 0 from J; bases not matched to a gene: 5. CDR3 size: 14 residues. CDR1 is MNHNS, CDR2 SASEGT, per germline. Here the CDR3 reads CATLDRSNTGELFF. CDR3 nucleotide sequence: TGTGCCACCCTGGACAGGTCGAACACCGGGGAGCTGTTTTTT.

The chain has TRBV6-5 and TRBJ2-7; TRBD1 aligns across 9 bases. The CDR3 sequence is 16 residues long. Per the germline V gene, CDR1 is MNHEY and CDR2 is SVGAGI. The V segment lost 4 bases and the J segment 4 bases; nucleotides outside the gene matches: 11. CDR3 loop: CASSLDRGSLLYEQYF. CDR3 bases: TGTGCCAGCAGTTTGGACAGGGGTTCGTTGCTTTACGAGCAGTACTTC.

This clone occurred a few times. The chain carries TRBV28 and TRBJ2-7; D is possibly TRBD1 (6 bases). The CDR3 totals 12 residues. Germline CDR1 reads MDHEN; CDR2 reads SYDVKM. With 5 bases removed from V and 3 bases from J, the gap between germline ends came to 8 bases. CDR3 nucleotide sequence: TGTGCCAGCAGTCAGGACAGCTACGAGCAGTACTTC. Its protein is CASSQDSYEQYF.

The chain carries TRBV18 and TRBJ2-1; TRBD1 aligns across 10 bases. The junction had 2 bases not matched to a gene; V was cut back by 4 bases and J by 5 bases. The germline CDR1 and CDR2 sequences are KGHSH and LQKENI. This CDR3 region has 14 residues. This CDR3 reads CASSRGTGDNEQFF. CDR3 bases: TGTGCCAGCTCACGAGGGACAGGGGACAATGAGCAGTTCTTC.

This clone was found a few times. A junction boundary mismatches the germline segment, possibly from a read error. The V and J genes are TRBV28 and TRBJ2-7; TRBD2 matches at 14 bases. Germline V gene sequence: CDR1 MDHEN, CDR2 SYDVKM. The CDR3 sequence is 14 residues long. The CDR3, as DNA: TGTGCCAGCAGCGCCGGGACTAGCGGGGGCGAGGAGTACTTC. Its protein product is CASSAGTSGGEEYF.

This chain connects TRBV6-5 to TRBJ1-2; TRBD1 might be the D (6 bases). Deletions cut 0 bases from V and 3 bases from J, with 8 bases between. The CDR3 totals 14 residues. Germline V gene data show CDR1 as MNHEY and CDR2 as SVGAGI. CDR3 residues: CASSYSNRDYGYTF. The CDR3 DNA reads TGTGCCAGCAGTTACTCGAACAGGGACTATGGCTACACCTTC.

V usage is TRBV15 and J usage is TRBJ1-3, with D perhaps TRBD1 (5 bases). The V and J ends lost 5 bases and 2 bases respectively, with 10 bases between them. The CDR3 is 14 residues long. Germline values: CDR1 LNHNV, CDR2 YYDKDF (reference sequence). CDR3 DNA: TGTGCCACCAGCGGGGGGGGTACTGGAAACACCATATATTTT. It yields the protein CATSGGGTGNTIYF.

The V gene is TRBV10-2, the J gene TRBJ2-5; D is perhaps TRBD2 (6 bases). Germline values: CDR1 WSHSY, CDR2 SAAADI. Trimming removed 4 bases from V and 6 bases from J, with 15 bases in between. This CDR3 contains 14 residues. Written as DNA, the CDR3 is TGCGCCAGCAGTGGGGGACTCCCCTCCAAGACCCAGTACTTC. This translates into CASSGGLPSKTQYF.

The chain employs TRBV4-2 and TRBJ2-1, with 8 bases identical to TRBD2. This CDR3 contains 15 residues. Germline V gene lookup returns CDR1 LGHNA and CDR2 YNFKEQ. V lost 4 bases, J lost 6 bases, and 8 bases stayed unmatched. The DNA of the CDR3 is TGTGCCAGCAGCCCCGGGACTAGTACGGGCAATGAGCAGTTCTTC. It yields the protein CASSPGTSTGNEQFF.

The chain employs TRBV18 and TRBJ1-2, with 8 nucleotides matching TRBD1. CDR1 KGHSH and CDR2 LQKENI come from the germline V gene. The CDR3 is 15 amino acids. V lost 5 bases to trimming and J lost 4 bases; unmatched junction nucleotides: 9. CDR3 in amino acids: CASSTGQAAIYGYTF. CDR3 DNA sequence: TGTGCCAGCTCAACGGGACAGGCAGCTATCTATGGCTACACCTTC.

In regard to this clone: The same CDR3 also results from other DNA sequences found in this sample. The genes are TRBV14 and TRBJ2-7; 10 bases are shared with TRBD2. From germline, CDR1 is SGHDN and CDR2 FVKESK. This CDR3 has 16 amino acids. The V and J ends lost 3 bases and 6 bases, in that order; junction bases with no gene match: 11. The CDR3 bases are TGTGCCAGCAGCCAGGTATTTCCTAGCGGGAGTAGCGAGCAGTACTTC. Translating it yields CASSQVFPSGSSEQYF.

J is TRBJ1-1 and V is TRBV19; 7 bases fit TRBD1. Trimming removed 6 bases from V and 1 base from J; junction bases left unmatched: 5. The CDR3 runs 14 residues. Germline V gene lookup returns CDR1 LNHDA and CDR2 SQIVND (reference sequence). DNA of the CDR3: TGTGCCAGTAGAAGGGGGCAGGAGAACACTGAAGCTTTCTTT. Encoded protein: CASRRGQENTEAFF. The full variable domain, with the rest looked up from reference TRBV19 and TRBJ1-1, is DGGITQSPKYLFRKEGQNVTLSCEQNLNHDAMYWYRQDPGQGLRLIYYSQIVNDFQKGDIAEGYSVSREKKESFPLTVTSAQKNPTAFYLCASRRGQENTEAFFGQGTRLTVV.